This TCR beta chain was recorded in a study of type 1 and type 2 diabetes patients. As for the study in general: The cohort mixed type 1 diabetes, type 2 diabetes and nondiabetic donors.

Trimming took 5 bases from V and 1 from J, leaving 14 bases between them. This CDR3 has 15 amino acids. Germline CDR1 and CDR2: MNHEY and SMNVEV (reference sequence). Study findings and constraints: Age and gender were not matched between study groups, possibly biasing interpretation. Type 1 diabetes repertoires were significantly less diverse than type 2 diabetes ones.

No donor had another autoimmune disease or recent infection within four weeks. This clonotype was recorded a few times. The antigen is unknown. The PCR template was genomic DNA. Multiplex PCR with 30 forward and 13 reverse primers amplified the TCR beta CDR3. TCRdb analysed the multiplex PCR reads with MiXCR anew, one entry per CDR3 protein. The sample consists of about 270,000 distinct CDR3 sequences, around 47% of them appearing once. This clonotype originated in a young man with type 2 diabetes. The J gene is TRBJ1-1, the V gene TRBV27; TRBD1 is a possible D gene (5 bases). Sequencing used peripheral blood mononuclear cells (PBMCs). The CDR3 sequence: CASSPWDLRNTEAFF. In nucleotides, the CDR3 is TGTGCCAGCAGTCCGTGGGACCTACGGAACACTGAAGCTTTCTTT.